This T cell receptor beta chain was identified during a study of spatial heterogeneity in lung cancer. The study's findings and limits: One measure, the expanded intratumoral alpha and beta TCR count, tracked tumor mutation counts.

Time point noted: sample taken at primary tumor resection. TCRdb reanalysed the 5' RACE reads using MiXCR and keeps one entry per CDR3 protein. This table holds about 14,000 distinct CDR3 sequences, approximately 4.8% found once. Germline CDR1 and CDR2: MDHEN and SYDVKM. Between the trimmed V and J ends, which lost 9 bases and 0 bases, there was a span of 11 bases. The CDR3 extends over 14 amino acids. This clonotype was seen once. Its cognate antigen is unknown. This beta chain is an unintended read in a library built for alpha chains; its size means little. The material sequenced was lung tumor tissue, taken at surgery. This sequence originates from a female donor with early-stage non-small cell lung cancer. The chain combines TRBV28 with TRBJ2-2, with D possibly matching TRBD1 (6 bases). The DNA for the CDR3 is TGTGCCAGTTCTGACAGGACGAACACCGGGGAGCTGTTTTTT. This translates into CASSDRTNTGELFF.